The 25 T cell receptor beta chains below were found in one sample sequenced in a study of T cell repertoires in ileal Crohn's disease. Assay: immunoSEQ multiplex PCR; the TCRdb copy retains only in-frame clones and omits some. Of tens of thousands of clones detected, approximately 91% appear once; the ten largest clones hold roughly 2%. Time point noted: neoterminal ileum biopsy at postoperative endoscopy, about 6 months after surgery. Specimen: ileal tissue. These TCRs come from an adult with Crohn's disease.

The CDR3 here is CASKQGNTDTQYF. The CDR3 DNA sequence: TGCGCCAGCAAACAGGGGAATACAGATACGCAGTATTTT. The J gene is TRBJ2-3, the V gene TRBV10-1, with 7 bases lining up with TRBD1. The CDR3 extends over 13 amino acids. Trimming cost V 7 bases and J 3 bases; bases outside gene matches: 4. Germline V gene lookup returns CDR1 WNHNN and CDR2 SYGVQD (reference sequence).

The chain couples TRBV28 to TRBJ1-2, with TRBD1 identical over 7 bases. Germline V gene data show CDR1 as MDHEN and CDR2 as SYDVKM. This CDR3 contains 17 residues. Losses at the gene ends were 3 bases for V and 4 bases for J; bases not matched to a gene: 14. CDR3 bases: TGTGCCAGCAGTTTCCATACGCAGGGGGATGGTGGCTATGGCTACACCTTC. It encodes CASSFHTQGDGGYGYTF.

The chain joins TRBV27 to TRBJ2-2, with TRBD1 identical over 9 bases. The V gene end was trimmed by 5 bases and the J gene end by 6 bases; junction bases not matched to a gene: 7. This CDR3 is built from 15 residues. CDR1 is MNHEY, CDR2 SMNVEV, per germline (reference sequence). The CDR3 loop reads CASSPRTGAAGELFF. The CDR3 coding sequence is TGTGCCAGCAGTCCTAGGACAGGGGCGGCCGGGGAGCTGTTTTTT.

The rearrangement joins TRBV6-1 to TRBJ2-1; 8 bases agree with TRBD2. The V gene's germline CDR1 is MNHNS and CDR2 SASEGT. J was trimmed by 6 bases and V by 1 base; bases with no gene match: 11. The CDR3 has 17 residues. The CDR3 DNA reads TGTGCCAGCAGTGAAGTCCCCGGCGGGAGGTATGGCAATGAGCAGTTCTTC. It specifies CASSEVPGGRYGNEQFF.

The J gene is TRBJ2-2, the V gene TRBV29-1; 12 bases are shared with TRBD2. V lost 6 bases, J lost 4 bases, and 6 bases stayed unmatched. From germline, CDR1 is SQVTM and CDR2 ANQGSEA. This CDR3 has 15 amino acids. Here the CDR3 reads CSVRATSGGTGELFF. The CDR3 coding sequence is TGCAGCGTCCGAGCGACTAGCGGGGGCACCGGGGAGCTGTTTTTT.

V gene TRBV7-6 combines with J gene TRBJ2-3, with TRBD2 identical over 12 bases. The V gene's germline CDR1 is SGHVS and CDR2 FNYEAQ. The CDR3 is made up of 15 amino acids. V shed 7 bases, J shed 5 bases, and the junction held 7 bases outside the gene matches. The CDR3 loop is CASKSTSGGLDTQYF. The CDR3 bases are TGTGCCAGCAAATCGACTAGCGGGGGATTAGATACGCAGTATTTT.

The CDR3: CASTQGRQSYGYTF. The CDR3 nucleotides read TGTGCCAGTACCCAGGGGCGGCAATCCTATGGCTACACCTTC. The chain joins TRBV19 to TRBJ1-2; weak D call: TRBD1 (6 bases). Germline V gene data show CDR1 as LNHDA and CDR2 as SQIVND (reference sequence). V shed 7 bases and J shed 4 bases, with 16 bases lying between them. This CDR3 contains 14 residues.

The chain employs TRBV28 and TRBJ2-7, with 9 bases fitting TRBD2. In germline, CDR1 is MDHEN, CDR2 SYDVKM. V lost 3 bases to trimming and J lost 3 bases; unmatched junction nucleotides: 9. CDR3 length equals 16 residues. The chain's CDR3 is CASSFGRLAVIYEQYF. The CDR3 DNA is TGTGCCAGCAGTTTCGGAAGACTAGCGGTGATCTACGAGCAGTACTTC. The full variable domain, in which reference TRBV28 and TRBJ2-7 provide the parts outside the CDR3, is DVKVTQSSRYLVKRTGEKVFLECVQDMDHENMFWYRQDPGLGLRLIYFSYDVKMKEKGDIPEGYSVSREKKERFSLILESASTNQTSMYLCASSFGRLAVIYEQYFGPGTRLTVT.

In this sample, this clone turned up once. The chain has TRBV4-2 and TRBJ1-4; D might be TRBD1 (5 bases). CDR1 and CDR2 (germline): LGHNA, YNFKEQ. V shed 1 base and J shed 0 bases, with 18 bases lying between them. The CDR3 is 19 amino acids. CDR3 DNA: TGTGCCAGCAGCCAAGGCGGGGGGAGACTGATTTCAACTAATGAAAAACTGTTTTTT. This codes for CASSQGGGRLISTNEKLFF.

This clone was seen only a few times. V and J are TRBV4-2 and TRBJ2-3; maybe TRBD2 (5 bases). Deletions cut 1 base from V and 3 bases from J, with 11 bases between. Germline V gene sequence: CDR1 LGHNA, CDR2 YNFKEQ. The CDR3 loop spans 15 amino acids. The CDR3 spells CASSQVDGETDTQYF. The CDR3 coding sequence is TGTGCCAGCAGCCAAGTAGACGGGGAGACAGATACGCAGTATTTT.

CDR3 protein: CASSFRSGDREKLFF. The CDR3 coding sequence is TGCGCCAGCAGCTTCAGGTCAGGGGATAGGGAAAAACTGTTTTTT. The chain employs TRBV5-1 and TRBJ1-4; tentative D call: TRBD1 (6 bases). V lost 2 bases and J lost 8, with 16 bases in between. The germline CDR1 and CDR2 sequences are SGHRS and YFSETQ. This CDR3 comprises 15 residues.

The chain links TRBV6-6 to TRBJ1-5; possibly TRBD1 for D (5 bases). V lost 5 bases and J lost 6, with 11 bases in between. The germline V gene has CDR1 MNHNY and CDR2 SVGAGI (reference sequence). The CDR3 has 13 amino acids. CDR3 DNA sequence: TGTGCCAGCAGTACAGGCCCAAGTCAGCCCCAGCATTTT. Protein product: CASSTGPSQPQHF.

The chain carries TRBV9 and TRBJ2-3, with 9 bases fitting TRBD2. CDR3 length: 15 amino acids. Germline V gene data show CDR1 as SGDLS and CDR2 as YYNGEE. With V trimmed by 1 base and J by 2 bases, 2 bases remained unmatched. The CDR3 sequence is CASSVRGLATDTQYF. The CDR3 DNA follows: TGTGCCAGCAGCGTAAGGGGACTAGCCACAGATACGCAGTATTTT.

J is TRBJ1-5 and V is TRBV7-9, with D perhaps TRBD1 (5 bases). The CDR3 has 15 amino acids. Trimming left V 0 bases short and J 1 base short, with 7 bases between. Germline assignment: CDR1 SEHNR and CDR2 FQNEAQ (reference sequence). In nucleotides, the CDR3 is TGTGCCAGCAGCTTAGCGGGACTCAGCAATCAGCCCCAGCATTTT. Translated, it gives CASSLAGLSNQPQHF. The whole variable domain, remainder taken from reference TRBV7-9 and TRBJ1-5, is DTGVSQNPRHKITKRGQNVTFRCDPISEHNRLYWYRQTLGQGPEFLTYFQNEAQLEKSRLLSDRFSAERPKGSFSTLEIQRTEQGDSAMYLCASSLAGLSNQPQHFGDGTRLSIL.

The chain recombines TRBV5-1 with TRBJ2-1; 9 bases are shared with TRBD2. The germline gives CDR1 SGHRS, CDR2 YFSETQ. CDR3 length: 15 residues. The V gene end was trimmed by 4 bases and the J gene end by 10 bases; junction bases not matched to a gene: 12. CDR3 sequence: CASSQNLAGPPEQFF. CDR3 sequence (DNA): TGCGCCAGCAGCCAGAATCTAGCGGGGCCCCCCGAGCAGTTCTTC.

The CDR3 nucleotides are TGTGCCAGCAGTCCAGGACAGGGGAGCAATCAGCCCCAGCATTTT. Its protein is CASSPGQGSNQPQHF. The chain links TRBV6-5 to TRBJ1-5; the match to TRBD1 covers 9 bases. Germline CDR1 MNHEY, CDR2 SVGAGI. V lost 5 bases and J lost 1; bases outside the gene matches: 3. The CDR3 totals 15 residues.

The chain links TRBV10-3 to TRBJ2-3; weak D call: TRBD2 (6 bases). This CDR3 spans 15 amino acids. CDR1 is ENHRY and CDR2 is SYGVKD in the germline V gene. Deletions cut 3 bases from V and 1 base from J, with 11 bases between. In DNA form, the CDR3 reads TGTGCCATCAGTGAAATGAGCGGGCGCACAGATACGCAGTATTTT. Translation: CAISEMSGRTDTQYF.

The chain carries TRBV6-1 and TRBJ1-5; the D is unclear. Germline V gene data show CDR1 as MNHNS and CDR2 as SASEGT. V lost 4 bases and J lost 4, with 11 bases in between. The CDR3 sequence is 14 residues long. As DNA, the CDR3 is TGTGCCAGCAGTGGAGTCACGTTAAATCAGCCCCAGCATTTT. Translation gives CASSGVTLNQPQHF.

This chain uses TRBV29-1 with TRBJ1-1; the match to TRBD1 covers 10 bases. The V and J ends lost 5 bases and 7 bases, in that order; junction bases with no gene match: 4. The CDR3 has 12 amino acids. CDR1 SQVTM and CDR2 ANQGSEA come from the germline V gene. The CDR3 DNA sequence: TGCAGCGTTCGACAGGGGGCGGGTGAAGCTTTCTTT. Translating it yields CSVRQGAGEAFF.

The chain has TRBV11-2 and TRBJ1-1; maybe TRBD1 (6 bases). Germline CDR1 reads SGHAT; CDR2 reads FQNNGV. V gave up 3 bases and J gave up 0 bases, with 11 bases separating them. The CDR3 length is 15 residues. The chain's CDR3 is CASSLTQGLNTEAFF. In DNA, the CDR3 is TGTGCCAGCAGCTTGACTCAGGGGTTGAACACTGAAGCTTTCTTT. Drawing the rest from reference TRBV11-2 and TRBJ1-1, the complete variable domain is EAGVAQSPRYKIIEKRQSVAFWCNPISGHATLYWYQQILGQGPKLLIQFQNNGVVDDSQLPKDRFSAERLKGVDSTLKIQPAKLEDSAVYLCASSLTQGLNTEAFFGQGTRLTVV.

V gene TRBV7-6 combines with J gene TRBJ2-5; possible D gene TRBD2, 7 bases. The CDR3 sequence is 16 residues long. Trimming removed 5 bases at V and 0 bases at J, with 16 bases between. CDR1 is SGHVS, CDR2 FNYEAQ, per germline. CDR3 bases: TGTGCCAGCAGCCTAGTAGGGGGGGGATACCAAGAGACCCAGTACTTC. As protein: CASSLVGGGYQETQYF. The complete variable domain, with remaining parts taken from reference TRBV7-6 and TRBJ2-5, reads GAGVSQSPRYKVTKRGQDVALRCDPISGHVSLYWYRQALGQGPEFLTYFNYEAQQDKSGLPNDRFSAERPEGSISTLTIQRTEQRDSAMYRCASSLVGGGYQETQYFGPGTRLLVL.

V and J are TRBV19 and TRBJ2-6, with TRBD1 identical over 7 bases. The CDR3 loop spans 17 amino acids. In germline, CDR1 is LNHDA, CDR2 SQIVND (reference sequence). J was trimmed by 0 bases and V by 3 bases; bases with no gene match: 5. The chain's CDR3 is CASSIKGGSSGANVLTF. CDR3 nucleotide sequence: TGTGCCAGTAGTATTAAAGGGGGCAGCTCTGGGGCCAACGTCCTGACTTTC.

The chain combines TRBV27 with TRBJ1-6; D perhaps matches TRBD1 (6 bases). The CDR3 extends over 15 amino acids. Trimming left V 6 bases short and J 9 bases short, with 18 bases between. Germline loops: CDR1 MNHEY, CDR2 SMNVEV (reference sequence). In DNA, the CDR3 is TGTGCCAGCAGACTACAGGGCCGTGGTGGTTCACCCCTCCACTTT. Its translation is CASRLQGRGGSPLHF.

This rearrangement joins TRBV4-2 to TRBJ1-1; the D gene is possibly TRBD1 (6 bases). The CDR3 totals 15 residues. The germline CDR1 and CDR2 sequences are LGHNA and YNFKEQ. With 5 bases removed from V and 1 base from J, the gap between germline ends came to 14 bases. This CDR3 is CASSNGQRTNTEAFF. The CDR3 DNA sequence: TGTGCCAGCAGCAACGGACAGAGAACGAACACTGAAGCTTTCTTT.

The chain carries TRBV13 and TRBJ1-2; D is uncertain. V lost 0 bases to trimming and J lost 0 bases, with 8 bases between them. This CDR3 region has 15 residues. The germline V gene has CDR1 PRHDT and CDR2 FYEKMQ (reference sequence). CDR3 nucleotides: TGTGCCAGCAGCTTAGGGAGCAGGCCTAACTATGGCTACACCTTC. This gives the protein CASSLGSRPNYGYTF.